These 24 T cell receptor beta chains share one sample of origin, sequenced in a study of OX40 agonist ivuxolimab in advanced cancers. Some clones are missing from TCRdb's copy, which holds only in-frame ones; the method was immunoSEQ multiplex PCR. This sample carries 10,000 to 15,000 clones, 80% of them seen once, and the ten largest clones take roughly 30%. Specimen: CD4+ or CD8+ T cells sorted from blood, collected in a trial of the OX40 agonist ivuxolimab. These receptors all stem from an adult with an advanced solid tumor such as melanoma, head and neck, liver or kidney cancer.

The chain uses TRBV6-6 and TRBJ1-2, with 7 bases matching TRBD1. Losses at the gene ends were 4 bases for V and 2 bases for J; bases not matched to a gene: 7. Germline V gives CDR1 MNHNY, CDR2 SVGAGI (reference sequence). The CDR3 has 15 amino acids. Written as DNA, the CDR3 is TGTGCCAGCAGTTTCCAACCAGGGGGGAACTATGGCTACACCTTC. It is translated as CASSFQPGGNYGYTF.

This sequence joins TRBV7-8 and TRBJ2-6, with TRBD1 matching 8 bases. Germline-derived CDR1 and CDR2 are SGHVS and FQNEAQ. V gave up 1 base and J gave up 3 bases; unmatched junction bases: 5. The CDR3 is 17 amino acids. This chain's CDR3 is CASSLVAGGGGANVLTF. The DNA of the CDR3 is TGTGCCAGCAGCTTAGTAGCAGGGGGCGGTGGGGCCAACGTCCTGACTTTC.

In this sample, this clone turned up a few times. The chain employs TRBV28 and TRBJ2-7, with D maybe TRBD1 (5 bases). The CDR3 loop spans 13 amino acids. Germline loops: CDR1 MDHEN, CDR2 SYDVKM. V dropped 1 base and J dropped 6 bases, with 10 bases sitting between them. CDR3 in DNA: TGTGCCAGCAGTTTATTTCCCAGGGCCGAGCAGTACTTC. This codes for CASSLFPRAEQYF.

The rearrangement joins TRBV28 to TRBJ1-2, with D possibly being TRBD1 (6 bases). Germline CDR1 MDHEN, CDR2 SYDVKM. Trimming took off 6 bases at V and 4 bases at J, with 15 bases between the two ends. The length of the CDR3 is 14 residues. CDR3 sequence (DNA): TGTGCCAGCAGCGTTGGACAGTTCGGCTATGGCTACACCTTC. This codes for CASSVGQFGYGYTF.

CDR3: CASSPRAAGEEQFF. CDR3 sequence (DNA): TGTGCCAGCTCACCCCGGGCCGCCGGGGAGGAGCAGTTCTTC. The chain is built from TRBV18 and TRBJ2-1; weak D call: TRBD2 (5 bases). Trimming took 3 bases from V and 10 from J, leaving 16 bases between them. This CDR3 has 14 residues. Per the germline V gene, CDR1 is KGHSH and CDR2 is LQKENI.

The chain recombines TRBV27 with TRBJ1-2; D gene uncertain. From germline, CDR1 is MNHEY and CDR2 SMNVEV (reference sequence). V was cut by 2 bases and J by 5 bases, with 9 bases left in between. The length of the CDR3 is 13 residues. DNA for the CDR3: TGTGCCAGCAGTTTAGGCCAGGCGTATGGCTACACCTTC. Its protein product is CASSLGQAYGYTF.

This rearrangement joins TRBV10-2 to TRBJ2-3; D is possibly TRBD1 (5 bases). Trimming took 0 bases from V and 9 from J, leaving 13 bases between them. CDR1 WSHSY and CDR2 SAAADI come from the germline V gene. This CDR3 is 14 amino acids long. CDR3 bases: TGCGCCAGCAGTGAGTCGTTGTCCTCAGGGACGCAGTATTTT. Translating it yields CASSESLSSGTQYF.

The rearrangement joins TRBV11-2 to TRBJ1-6, with a possible D match to TRBD1 (6 bases). The germline CDR1 and CDR2 sequences are SGHAT and FQNNGV. This CDR3 comprises 15 residues. The ends were cut back, 1 base at V and 6 bases at J, with 10 bases in the middle. In nucleotides, the CDR3 is TGTGCCAGCAGCTTAGCAGGGGCAGGTAATTCACCCCTCCACTTT. This encodes CASSLAGAGNSPLHF.

This sequence joins TRBV19 and TRBJ2-1; 12 nucleotides align to TRBD2. V lost 5 bases to trimming and J lost 9 bases; unmatched junction nucleotides: 5. The CDR3 length is 14 residues. Germline V lookup: CDR1 LNHDA, CDR2 SQIVND (reference sequence). The CDR3 sequence: CASSPSGGAGEQFF. The CDR3 bases are TGTGCCAGTAGTCCTAGCGGGGGGGCAGGTGAGCAGTTCTTC.

With respect to this clone: A read error may account for a junction end that differs from germline. This sequence joins TRBV29-1 and TRBJ1-4, with D perhaps matching TRBD1 (6 bases). The germline CDR1 and CDR2 sequences are SQVTM and ANQGSEA. The CDR3 totals 12 residues. The CDR3 spells CSVEGGSEKLFF. DNA for the CDR3: TGCAGCGTGGAAGGGGGATCTGAAAAACTGTTTTTT.

The J gene is TRBJ2-7, the V gene TRBV9; D unresolved. CDR1 and CDR2 (germline): SGDLS, YYNGEE. Trimming removed 4 bases at V and 3 bases at J, with 14 bases between. This CDR3 contains 14 residues. DNA of the CDR3: TGTGCCAGCAGCCCCCGACGAGTTAACTACGAGCAGTACTTC. It yields the protein CASSPRRVNYEQYF.

The chain carries TRBV7-9 and TRBJ1-2, with D possibly TRBD1 on 5 matching bases. Between the trimmed V and J ends, which lost 0 bases and 0 bases, there was a span of 11 bases. Germline CDR1 reads SEHNR; CDR2 reads FQNEAQ (reference sequence). This CDR3 comprises 16 residues. The CDR3 sequence: CASSLAGLETNYGYTF. The CDR3 nucleotides are TGTGCCAGCAGCTTAGCGGGGCTCGAAACTAACTATGGCTACACCTTC.

This rearrangement joins TRBV27 to TRBJ2-5; D possibly corresponds to TRBD1 (5 bases). The germline V gene has CDR1 MNHEY and CDR2 SMNVEV (reference sequence). The CDR3 runs to 14 residues. The V gene lost 0 bases and the J gene lost 2 bases, with 7 bases spanning the gap. In DNA, the CDR3 is TGTGCCAGCAGTTTATCGACAGCACAAGAGACCCAGTACTTC. Its translation is CASSLSTAQETQYF.

The chain couples TRBV9 to TRBJ1-1; 10 bases line up with TRBD1. The CDR3 spans 18 residues. The germline V gene has CDR1 SGDLS and CDR2 YYNGEE. V lost 3 bases, J lost 4 bases, and 15 bases stayed unmatched. In DNA form, the CDR3 reads TGTGCCAGCAGCGCCAATCCGGGACAGGGGCGTGTGAGCACTGAAGCTTTCTTT. This encodes CASSANPGQGRVSTEAFF.

This clone showed up just once. V usage is TRBV28 and J usage is TRBJ2-2, with TRBD2 matching 7 bases. The CDR3 covers 15 residues. The germline gives CDR1 MDHEN, CDR2 SYDVKM. The trim removed 5 bases at V and 1 base at J, leaving 4 bases unmatched. The CDR3 sequence is CASSASGVNTGELFF. In nucleotides, the CDR3 is TGTGCCAGCAGTGCGAGCGGGGTGAACACCGGGGAGCTGTTTTTT.

A single count supports this clone. V gene TRBV4-1 combines with J gene TRBJ2-5; D is unresolved. The V and J ends lost 0 bases and 3 bases respectively, with 11 bases between them. The CDR3 is 15 amino acids. From germline, CDR1 is MGHRA and CDR2 YSYEKL. CDR3 DNA: TGCGCCAGCAGCCAAGATCGGACGATGGAAGAGACCCAGTACTTC. It specifies CASSQDRTMEETQYF.

This clone was recorded once. This chain links TRBV7-3 with TRBJ2-3; either TRBD1 or TRBD2 may supply D (6 bases each). CDR3 size: 15 residues. The germline V and J ends were trimmed by 4 bases and 3 bases, with 14 bases remaining between them. Germline loops: CDR1 SGHTA, CDR2 FQGTGA. The CDR3, as DNA: TGTGCCAGCAGCTCCGAGGGGGAGGTTACAGATACGCAGTATTTT. Encoded protein: CASSSEGEVTDTQYF. Combining the CDR3 with reference TRBV7-3 and TRBJ2-3 gives the whole variable domain GAGVSQTPSNKVTEKGKYVELRCDPISGHTALYWYRQSLGQGPEFLIYFQGTGAADDSGLPNDRFFAVRPEGSVSTLKIQRTERGDSAVYLCASSSEGEVTDTQYFGPGTRLTVL.

This chain joins TRBV19 and TRBJ2-2, with 10 nucleotides matching TRBD2. CDR1 is LNHDA, CDR2 SQIVND, per germline (reference sequence). This CDR3 spans 17 amino acids. Trimming at V came to 5 bases and at J to 7 bases, leaving 13 bases not matched to a gene. The CDR3 DNA reads as TGTGCCAGTAGTCCCAAGACCTCGACTAGCGGGTTCGGGGAGCTGTTTTTT. This encodes CASSPKTSTSGFGELFF.

The chain joins TRBV19 to TRBJ1-5, with no clear D. CDR1 LNHDA and CDR2 SQIVND come from the germline V gene (reference sequence). This CDR3 has 16 residues. The V gene lost 5 bases and the J gene lost 1 base, with 15 bases spanning the gap. The CDR3 coding sequence is TGTGCCAGTAGTCCCACCCCTCGAGGAAGCAATCAGCCCCAGCATTTT. It specifies CASSPTPRGSNQPQHF. The whole variable domain, filled in from reference TRBV19 and TRBJ1-5, reads DGGITQSPKYLFRKEGQNVTLSCEQNLNHDAMYWYRQDPGQGLRLIYYSQIVNDFQKGDIAEGYSVSREKKESFPLTVTSAQKNPTAFYLCASSPTPRGSNQPQHFGDGTRLSIL.

This clone was seen only once. The chain combines TRBV7-8 with TRBJ2-2, with D perhaps matching TRBD1 or TRBD2 (5 bases each). Trimming took 5 bases from V and 4 from J, leaving 11 bases between them. This CDR3 contains 14 residues. The V gene's germline CDR1 is SGHVS and CDR2 FQNEAQ. CDR3 bases: TGTGCCAGCAGCGCCGGGGCGATCACCGGGGAGCTGTTTTTT. Translation gives CASSAGAITGELFF.

The CDR3 bases are TGTGCCAGCAGTGCCCCGGCGGGAGGGAATGAGCAGTTCTTC. This gives the protein CASSAPAGGNEQFF. V usage is TRBV9 and J usage is TRBJ2-1; 9 positions match TRBD2. Germline-derived CDR1 and CDR2 are SGDLS and YYNGEE. With 5 bases clipped from V and 7 bases from J, the junction kept 7 bases outside the gene matches. CDR3 length: 14 residues.

This chain connects TRBV7-3 to TRBJ2-1; 8 nucleotides align to TRBD2. V was clipped by 3 bases and J by 9 bases; unmatched bases: 10. This CDR3 has 15 amino acids. Germline CDR1 SGHTA, CDR2 FQGTGA. The CDR3 region is CASSFQVEREFEQFF. The DNA for the CDR3 is TGTGCCAGCAGCTTCCAAGTCGAGCGGGAGTTTGAGCAGTTCTTC.

The chain carries TRBV2 and TRBJ2-2; maybe TRBD1 (6 bases). The V gene's germline CDR1 is SNHLY and CDR2 FYNNEI. The CDR3 consists of 15 residues. The germline V and J ends were trimmed by 4 bases and 6 bases, with 15 bases remaining between them. The CDR3 here is CASSVTGTVPGELFF. The CDR3 DNA is TGTGCCAGCAGTGTCACAGGGACGGTTCCCGGGGAGCTGTTTTTT.

This chain joins TRBV4-3 and TRBJ2-4, with 13 bases lining up with TRBD2. CDR1 LGHNA and CDR2 YSLEER come from the germline V gene. After removal of 0 bases from V and 2 bases from J, the junction contained 7 bases not matched to a gene. CDR3 length equals 19 residues. CDR3 sequence: CASSQDRLAGGGSKNIQYF. CDR3 nucleotides: TGCGCCAGCAGCCAAGATCGACTAGCGGGAGGAGGATCCAAAAACATTCAGTACTTC.